This T cell receptor (beta chain) was observed in a study of OX40 agonist ivuxolimab in advanced cancers. Overall study findings and caveats: At 0.1 to 3.0 mg/kg and by week 6, CD4+ and CD8+ T cells in the blood had expanded clonally.

TCRdb's table, derived via immunoSEQ multiplex PCR, lists solely in-frame clones and lacks some. The sample carries 58,000 or so clones, 65% to 90% recorded once. This CDR3 is 16 amino acids long. V lost 1 base, J lost 3 bases, and 13 bases lay in between. Germline CDR1 is SGHDT and CDR2 is YYEEEE. Only one count was recorded for this clone. Its antigen remains unidentified. Sample: CD4+ or CD8+ T cells sorted from blood, taken in a trial of the OX40 agonist ivuxolimab. This receptor was taken from an adult with an advanced solid tumor such as melanoma, head and neck, liver or kidney cancer. The chain is built from TRBV5-6 and TRBJ1-4; tentatively, D is TRBD1 (5 bases). The CDR3 is CASSLKSSRANEKLFF. The CDR3 nucleotides are TGTGCCAGCAGCTTGAAATCCTCCAGGGCTAATGAAAAACTGTTTTTT.